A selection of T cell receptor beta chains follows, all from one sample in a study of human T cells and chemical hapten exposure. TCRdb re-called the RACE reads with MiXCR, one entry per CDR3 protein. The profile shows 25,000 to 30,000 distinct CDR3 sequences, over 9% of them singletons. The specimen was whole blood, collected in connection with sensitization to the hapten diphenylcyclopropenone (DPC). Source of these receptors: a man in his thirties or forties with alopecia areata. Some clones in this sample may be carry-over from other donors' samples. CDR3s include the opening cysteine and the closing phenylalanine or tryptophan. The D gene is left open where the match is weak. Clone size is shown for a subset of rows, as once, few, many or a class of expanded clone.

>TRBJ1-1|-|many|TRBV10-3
TGTGCCATCAGTGCCTTTGGGAGGATGAACACTGAAGCTTTCTTT
CAISAFGRMNTEAFF
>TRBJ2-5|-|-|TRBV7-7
TGTGCCAGCAGCTCGACGGATCTATCCTCAGGGGCCCAGTACTTC
CASSSTDLSSGAQYF
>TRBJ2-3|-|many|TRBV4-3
TGCGCCAGCAGCCAAGCCAGGAGCACAGATACGCAGTATTTT
CASSQARSTDTQYF
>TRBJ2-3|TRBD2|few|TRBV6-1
TGTGCCAGCAGTTTCTCCCCTGGGACTAGCGGTGATACGCAGTATTTT
CASSFSPGTSGDTQYF
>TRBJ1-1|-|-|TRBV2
TGTGCCAGCATTTGGAGGGCCCACATGAACACTGAAGCTTTCTTT
CASIWRAHMNTEAFF
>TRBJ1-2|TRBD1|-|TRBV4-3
TGCGCCAGCAGCCAAGAAGGAAAGTTCGGGACAGGGGGCTTAAGCTATGGCTACACCTTC
CASSQEGKFGTGGLSYGYTF
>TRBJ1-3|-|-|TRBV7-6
TGTGCCAGCAGTCCAGAACCAGGTACCTCTGGAAACACCATATATTTT
CASSPEPGTSGNTIYF
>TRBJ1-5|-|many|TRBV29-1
TGCAGCGTTGTGATGGGGGATCAGCCCCAGCATTTT
CSVVMGDQPQHF
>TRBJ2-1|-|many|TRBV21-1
TGTGCCAGCAGCTCGACTAGCGGGGAATCTGAGCAGTTCTTC
CASSSTSGESEQFF
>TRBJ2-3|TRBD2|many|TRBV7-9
TGTGCCAGCAGCTCTGGACTAGCGGCCACAGATACGCAGTATTTT
CASSSGLAATDTQYF
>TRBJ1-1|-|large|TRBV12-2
TGTGCAAGTCGCCCCAAAGACGACATGAACACTGAAGCTTTCTTT
CASRPKDDMNTEAFF
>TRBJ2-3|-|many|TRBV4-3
TGCGCCAGCAGCCAAGTGTTTTGGCGCGGGACCGCTAGCACAGATACGCAGTATTTT
CASSQVFWRGTASTDTQYF
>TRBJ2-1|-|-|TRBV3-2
TGTGCCAGCAGCCAAGATCTGGGACACTGCTACAATGAGCAGTTCTTC
CASSQDLGHCYNEQFF
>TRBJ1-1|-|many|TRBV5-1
TGCGCCAGCAGCTTGCTTGCTGCGGGGAACACTGAAGCTTTCTTT
CASSLLAAGNTEAFF
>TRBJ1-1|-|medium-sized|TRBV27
TGTGCCAGCAGTTCCTGGGGGGGAGAGGACACTGAAGCTTTCTTT
CASSSWGGEDTEAFF
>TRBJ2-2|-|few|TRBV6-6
TGTGCCAGCAGCCGTCGTAGAGGGAAGGACACCGGGGAGCTGTTTTTT
CASSRRRGKDTGELFF
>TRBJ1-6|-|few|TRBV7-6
TGTGCCAGCAGCTTAGCACCGGGACACTCCTTGGATAATTCACCCCTCCACTTT
CASSLAPGHSLDNSPLHF
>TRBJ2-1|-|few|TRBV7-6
TGTGCCAGCAGCTTAATTACCCAGGGAGTTTACAATGAGCAGTTCTTC
CASSLITQGVYNEQFF
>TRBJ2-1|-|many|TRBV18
TGTGCCAGCTCACCGGACAGCAGGCAGTTCTTC
CASSPDSRQFF
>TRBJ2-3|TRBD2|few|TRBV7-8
TGTGCCAGCAGCTTGGAAGCGGGAGGGCGAGACACAGATACGCAGTATTTT
CASSLEAGGRDTDTQYF
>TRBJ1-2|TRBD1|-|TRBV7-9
TGTGCCAGCAGCCAGGCTGCCGGGACAGACTATGGCTACACCTTC
CASSQAAGTDYGYTF
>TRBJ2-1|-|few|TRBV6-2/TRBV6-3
TGTGCCAGCAGTTACTCGATAGGCGAGCAGTTCTTC
CASSYSIGEQFF
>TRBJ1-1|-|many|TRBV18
TGTGCCAGCTCACCAAAGGCCAGGCAGATCACTGAAGCTTTCTTT
CASSPKARQITEAFF
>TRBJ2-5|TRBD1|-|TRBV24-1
TGTGCCACCAGTGATGCTAAACGGACAGGTGTAGAGACCCAGTACTTC
CATSDAKRTGVETQYF
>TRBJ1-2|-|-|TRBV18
TGTGCCAGCTCACCAGGGGGGAACTATGGCTACACCTTC
CASSPGGNYGYTF
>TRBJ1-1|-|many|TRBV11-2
TGTGCCAGCAGCTTTCCTAGGGGCCGGGGCACTGAAGCTTTCTTT
CASSFPRGRGTEAFF
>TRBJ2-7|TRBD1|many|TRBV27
TGTGCCAGCAGTGGTGACCGGGACAGGTCCTACGAGCAGTACTTC
CASSGDRDRSYEQYF
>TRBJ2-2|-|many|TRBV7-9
TGTGCCAGCAGCCCTCAAAACAGGGAGAACACCGGGGAGCTGTTTTTT
CASSPQNRENTGELFF
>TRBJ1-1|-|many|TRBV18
TGTGCCAGCTCACCACCTGGATTCGGGGGAGGCTCGGGAGAAGCTTTCTTT
CASSPPGFGGGSGEAFF
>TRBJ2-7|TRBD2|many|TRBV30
TGTGCCTGGAACGAGGGAGGGGCGGCTTCCGAGCAGTACTTC
CAWNEGGAASEQYF
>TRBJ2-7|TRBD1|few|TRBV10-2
TGCGCCAGCATCCCGGGACAGGGAGCCTACGAGCAGTACTTC
CASIPGQGAYEQYF
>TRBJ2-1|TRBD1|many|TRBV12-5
TGTGCTAGTGGTCCCGGGACAGGGCCCCTCAATGAGCAGTTCTTC
CASGPGTGPLNEQFF
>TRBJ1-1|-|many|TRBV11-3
TGTGCCAGCAGCTCCCGCGGAACCAACACTGAAGCTTTCTTT
CASSSRGTNTEAFF
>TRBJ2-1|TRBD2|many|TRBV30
TGTGCCTGGAGGCAACCAGCGGGGTCATACAATGAGCAGTTCTTC
CAWRQPAGSYNEQFF
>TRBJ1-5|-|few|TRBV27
TGTGCCAGCAGAAAAAGCAATCAGCCCCAGCATTTT
CASRKSNQPQHF